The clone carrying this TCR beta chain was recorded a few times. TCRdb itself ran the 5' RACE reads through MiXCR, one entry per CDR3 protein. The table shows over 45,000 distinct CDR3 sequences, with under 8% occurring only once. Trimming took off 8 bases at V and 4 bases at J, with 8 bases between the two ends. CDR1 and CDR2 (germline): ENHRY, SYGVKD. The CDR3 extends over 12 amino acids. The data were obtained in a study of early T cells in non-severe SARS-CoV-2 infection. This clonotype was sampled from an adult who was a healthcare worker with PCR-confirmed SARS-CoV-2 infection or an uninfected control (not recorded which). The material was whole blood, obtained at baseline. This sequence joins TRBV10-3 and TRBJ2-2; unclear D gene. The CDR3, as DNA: TGTGCCATCGGGCAGGTCACCGGGGAGCTGTTTTTT. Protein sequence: CAIGQVTGELFF.